This entry describes one T cell receptor beta chain. The CDR3 consists of 11 residues. V was cut by 2 bases and J by 10 bases, with 6 bases left in between. When the RNA was reverse transcribed, random hexamers were used with an input of about 0.5 to 1 ug. TCRdb recomputed calls from the immunoSEQ multiplex PCR reads with MiXCR, one row per CDR3 protein. The profile shows about 180,000 distinct CDR3 sequences, around 95% of them singletons. The data stem from a study of CD8 T cells in Susac syndrome. Sequenced sample: CD4+ T cells from PBMCs. The chain is built from TRBV12-3 or TRBV12-4 and TRBJ2-1; D is uncertain. This TCR derives from a human donor with multiple sclerosis. CDR3 loop: CASSLWQEQFF. The CDR3 nucleotides are TGTGCCAGCAGTTTATGGCAGGAGCAGTTCTTC.